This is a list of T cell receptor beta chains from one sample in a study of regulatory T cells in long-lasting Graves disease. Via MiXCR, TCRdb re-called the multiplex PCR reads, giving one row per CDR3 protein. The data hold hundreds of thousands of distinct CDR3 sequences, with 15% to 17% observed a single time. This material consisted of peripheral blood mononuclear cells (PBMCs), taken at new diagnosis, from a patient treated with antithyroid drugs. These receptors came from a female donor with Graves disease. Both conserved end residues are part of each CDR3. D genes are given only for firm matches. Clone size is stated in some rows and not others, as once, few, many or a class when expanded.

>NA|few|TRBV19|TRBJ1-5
TGTGCCAGTAGTATTCTAGGGTTGGGCAATCAGCCCCAGCATTTT
CASSILGLGNQPQHF
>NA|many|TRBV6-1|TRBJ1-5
TGTGCCAGCAGTGAAGCGCTTTATTCACTGCGTGGGGACCAGGCGCTCAATCAGCCCCAGCATTTT
CASSEALYSLRGDQALNQPQHF
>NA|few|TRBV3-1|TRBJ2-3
TGTGCCAGCGGGGGGGGGGCCTTGACAGATACGCAGTATTTT
CASGGGALTDTQYF
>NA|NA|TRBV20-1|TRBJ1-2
TGCAGTGGAGGGTATGACAGCTATGGCTACACCTTC
CSGGYDSYGYTF
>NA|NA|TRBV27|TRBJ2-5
TGTGCCAGCAGTTATGGACAGAGCCAAGAGACCCAGTACTTC
CASSYGQSQETQYF
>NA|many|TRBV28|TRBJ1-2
TGTGCCAGCAGTTTACCCGCGCGGGGTTTGTATGGCTACACCTTC
CASSLPARGLYGYTF
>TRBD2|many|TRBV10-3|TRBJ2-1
TGTGCCATCAGGACTAGCGGGGGGGATAACAATGAGCAGTTCTTC
CAIRTSGGDNNEQFF
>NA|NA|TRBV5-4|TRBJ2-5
TGTGCCAGCAGGCCAGGGTGGACCGGGACCCAGTACTTC
CASRPGWTGTQYF
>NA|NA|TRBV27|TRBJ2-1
TGTGCCAGCAGTCCATACCCGGCCACGGAGCAGCTCTTC
CASSPYPATEQLF
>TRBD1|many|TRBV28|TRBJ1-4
TGTGCCAGCAGTTTCCAGGGGGCGGAAAAACTGTTTTTT
CASSFQGAEKLFF
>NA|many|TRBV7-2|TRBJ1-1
TGTGCCAGCAGCTTAGATGGACAGCGGAACACTGAAGCTTTCTTT
CASSLDGQRNTEAFF
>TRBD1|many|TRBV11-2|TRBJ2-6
TGTGCCAGCAGCCCAGGGAGACAGGGGGCTGGTGGGGCCAACGTCCTGACTTTC
CASSPGRQGAGGANVLTF
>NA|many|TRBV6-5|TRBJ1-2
TGTGCCAGCAGTTACTCGGAGGGAGCCGACCCCTATGGCTACACCTTC
CASSYSEGADPYGYTF
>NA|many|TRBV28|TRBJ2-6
TGTGCCAGCAGTTTAGGATGGGGAGGGGCCAACGTCCTGACTTTC
CASSLGWGGANVLTF
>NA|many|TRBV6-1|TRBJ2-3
TGTGCCAGCAGTGAAGGAGGGGGGGCCACAGATACGCAGTATTTT
CASSEGGGATDTQYF
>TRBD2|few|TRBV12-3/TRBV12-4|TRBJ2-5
TGTGCCAGCACCCCAACCGGGACTAGCGGCCAAGAGACCCAGTACTTC
CASTPTGTSGQETQYF
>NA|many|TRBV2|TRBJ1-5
TGTGCCAGCACTCCGATGTGGGGGGACAATCAGCCCCAGCATTTT
CASTPMWGDNQPQHF
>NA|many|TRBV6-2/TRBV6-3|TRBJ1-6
TGTGCCAGCAGTTATTCCAGGGATAATTCACCCCTCCACTTT
CASSYSRDNSPLHF
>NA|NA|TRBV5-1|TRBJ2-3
TGCGCCAGCAGCAACCAGGATTCCACAGATACGCAGTATTTT
CASSNQDSTDTQYF
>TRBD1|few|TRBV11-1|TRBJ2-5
TGTGCCAGCAGCCAAGATTGGGAGGGGACAGGGGTCTCCCCAGAGACCCAGTACTTC
CASSQDWEGTGVSPETQYF
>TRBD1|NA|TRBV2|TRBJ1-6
TGTGCCAGCAGTGAAAGGTTACAGGGGCCCAATCGTGATATTTCACCCCTCCACTTT
CASSERLQGPNRDISPLHF
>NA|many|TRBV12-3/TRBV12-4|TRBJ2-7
TGTGCCAGCAGAGCCCAGGGGCCTCATTCCTACGAGCAGTACTTC
CASRAQGPHSYEQYF
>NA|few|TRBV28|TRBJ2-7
TGTGCCAGCAGCATAGTAGTCGCCTACGAGCAGTACTTC
CASSIVVAYEQYF
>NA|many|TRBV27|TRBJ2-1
TGTGCCAGCAGTTTATCGGGCGGCCGGGAGCAGTTCTTC
CASSLSGGREQFF
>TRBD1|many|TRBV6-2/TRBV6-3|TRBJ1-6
TGTGCCAGCAGTTACTCGATGCTTCCAGGGGGCTATTCACCCCTCCACTTT
CASSYSMLPGGYSPLHF
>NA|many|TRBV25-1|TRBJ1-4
TGTGCCAGCAGTTACGAAGGTGGGGTGAAAAAACTGTTTTTT
CASSYEGGVKKLFF
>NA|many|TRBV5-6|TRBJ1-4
TGTGCCAGCAGCGGGCCCCAGGGGATTAATGAAAAACTGTTTTTT
CASSGPQGINEKLFF
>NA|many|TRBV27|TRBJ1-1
TGTGCCAGCTCGACCGGGACGGGAACTGAAGCTTTCTTT
CASSTGTGTEAFF
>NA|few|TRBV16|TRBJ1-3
TGTGCCAGCAGCCAATTACTCGGAAACACCATATATTTT
CASSQLLGNTIYF
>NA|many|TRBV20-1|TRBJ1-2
TGCAGTGCTAGAGATCGACGTAGGTCAGGGACTAACTATGGCTACACCTTC
CSARDRRRSGTNYGYTF
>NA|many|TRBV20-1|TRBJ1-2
TGCAGTGGAAGTGCTAGAATTAGTCCAGCGCCAAACTATGGCTACACCTTC
CSGSARISPAPNYGYTF
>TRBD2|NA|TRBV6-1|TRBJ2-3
TGTGCCAGCAGTCCCGACCTAGCGGGGGGCAGCACAGATACGCAGTATTTT
CASSPDLAGGSTDTQYF
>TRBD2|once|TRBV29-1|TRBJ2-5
TGCAGCGTTGAAGATCTGGGGCTAGCGGGAGGCTCGCAAGAGACCCAGTACTTC
CSVEDLGLAGGSQETQYF
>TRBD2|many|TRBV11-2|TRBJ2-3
TGTGCCAGCAGCTCTCGGACTAGCGGGACCGGTACGCAGTATTTT
CASSSRTSGTGTQYF
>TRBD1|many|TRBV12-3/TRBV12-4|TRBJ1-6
TGTGCCAGCAGAACGACAGGGGAGGATTCACCCCTCCACTTT
CASRTTGEDSPLHF
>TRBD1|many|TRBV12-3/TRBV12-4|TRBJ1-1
TGTGCCAGCAGTCAGACAGGGGCCCAAGCTTTCTTT
CASSQTGAQAFF
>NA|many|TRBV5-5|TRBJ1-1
TGTGCCAGCACCTGGGAAGGGAACACTGAAGCTTTCTTT
CASTWEGNTEAFF
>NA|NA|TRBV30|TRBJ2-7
TGTGCCTGGAACCGAGATACCTACGAGCAGTACTTC
CAWNRDTYEQYF
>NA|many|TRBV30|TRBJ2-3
TGTGCCTGGACTAGCGAAGCCACAGATACGCAGTATTTT
CAWTSEATDTQYF
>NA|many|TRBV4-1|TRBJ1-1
TGCGCCAGCAGCCAAGTAAGGGGTACTGAAGCTTTCTTT
CASSQVRGTEAFF
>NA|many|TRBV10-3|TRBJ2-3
TGTGCCATCTCAAGGGCTAGCGAGGCAGATACGCAGTATTTT
CAISRASEADTQYF
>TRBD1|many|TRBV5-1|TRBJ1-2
TGCGCCAGCAGGACCCGAGGGACAGGGGGGGACTATGGCTACACCTTC
CASRTRGTGGDYGYTF
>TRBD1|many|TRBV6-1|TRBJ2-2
TGTGCCAGCAGCGGGACAGGAAACACCGGGGAGCTGTTTTTT
CASSGTGNTGELFF
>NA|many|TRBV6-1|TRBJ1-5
TGTGCCAGCAGTGAAGTCCCCAATCAGCCCCAGCATTTT
CASSEVPNQPQHF
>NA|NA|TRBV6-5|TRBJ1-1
TGTGCCAGCAGTTACTCGGAACAGCTGAACACTGAAGCTTTCTTT
CASSYSEQLNTEAFF
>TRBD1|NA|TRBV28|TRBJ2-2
TGTGCCAGCAGTTTAGGGGGACAGCGCTTCATCGGGAAGCTGTTTTTT
CASSLGGQRFIGKLFF
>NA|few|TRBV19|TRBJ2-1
TGTGCCAGTGCTATAGACAGAGACAATGAGCAGTTCTTC
CASAIDRDNEQFF
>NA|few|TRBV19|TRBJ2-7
TGTGCCAGTAGTAGGGGAGCTGAGCAGTACTTC
CASSRGAEQYF
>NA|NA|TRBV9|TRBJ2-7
TGTGCCAGCAGCCCACGACCCCTCAACAGCCGTGGGGCGGGAGAGCAGTACTTC
CASSPRPLNSRGAGEQYF
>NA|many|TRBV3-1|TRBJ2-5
TGTGCCAGCAGTTTGTCGGGTGCAGAGACCCAGTACTTC
CASSLSGAETQYF
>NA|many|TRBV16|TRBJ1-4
TGTGCCAGCAGCCAACTCCAATTTGCAACTAATGAAAAACTGTTTTTT
CASSQLQFATNEKLFF
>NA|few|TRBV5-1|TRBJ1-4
TGCGCCAGCAGCTTGGACATTAATGAAAAACTGTTTTTT
CASSLDINEKLFF